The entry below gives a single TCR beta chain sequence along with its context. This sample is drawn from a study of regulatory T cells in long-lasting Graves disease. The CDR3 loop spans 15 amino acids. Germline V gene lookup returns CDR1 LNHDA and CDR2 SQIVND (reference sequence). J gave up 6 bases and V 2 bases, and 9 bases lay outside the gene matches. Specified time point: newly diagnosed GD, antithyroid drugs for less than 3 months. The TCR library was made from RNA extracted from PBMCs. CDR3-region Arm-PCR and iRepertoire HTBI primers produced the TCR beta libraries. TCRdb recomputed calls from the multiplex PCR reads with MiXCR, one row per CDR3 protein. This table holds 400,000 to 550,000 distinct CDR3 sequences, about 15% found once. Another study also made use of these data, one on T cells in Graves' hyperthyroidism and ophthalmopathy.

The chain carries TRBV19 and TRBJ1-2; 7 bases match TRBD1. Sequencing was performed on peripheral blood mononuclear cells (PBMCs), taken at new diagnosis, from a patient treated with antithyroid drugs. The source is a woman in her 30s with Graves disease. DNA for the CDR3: TGTGCCAGTAGTATAACCCGGCAGGGGGTGAATGGCTACACCTTC. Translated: CASSITRQGVNGYTF.